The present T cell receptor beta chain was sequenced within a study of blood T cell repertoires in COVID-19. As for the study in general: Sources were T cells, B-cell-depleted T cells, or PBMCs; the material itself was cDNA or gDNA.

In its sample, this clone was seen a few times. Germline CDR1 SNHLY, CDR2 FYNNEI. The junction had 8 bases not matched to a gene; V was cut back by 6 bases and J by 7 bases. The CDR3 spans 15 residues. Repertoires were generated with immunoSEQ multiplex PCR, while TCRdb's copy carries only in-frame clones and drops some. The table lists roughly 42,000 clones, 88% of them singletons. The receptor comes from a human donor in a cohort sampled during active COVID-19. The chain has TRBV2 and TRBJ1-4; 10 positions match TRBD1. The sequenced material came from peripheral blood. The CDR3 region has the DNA TGTGCCAGCAGGACACAGACAGGGGGCGTTGAAAAACTGTTTTTT. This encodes CASRTQTGGVEKLFF.